Following are 8 T cell receptor beta chains from one sample sequenced in a study of circulating CD8 cells and anti-PD-1 response in melanoma. Using about 15 ng of total RNA, TCR libraries were made with the QIAseq Immune Repertoire TCR panel. From the reads, TCRdb called clonotypes with MiXCR, one entry per CDR3 protein. Found here are several hundred distinct CDR3 sequences, about 7.7% of them singletons; the top ten hold roughly 35%. Sorting of live CD3+CD8+TCRalphabeta+ cells by PD-1 and/or TIGIT gave four subsets. The specimen comprised CD8+ T cells from PBMCs, sampled at baseline or after one month of anti-PD-1 therapy (not recorded which). These receptors all stem from a human donor with melanoma.

This clonotype is deemed large. V gene TRBV6-2 or TRBV6-3 combines with J gene TRBJ2-4, with TRBD2 matching 10 bases. The CDR3 spans 14 residues. V gave up 6 bases and J gave up 3 bases; unmatched junction bases: 2. Germline CDR1 is MNHEY and CDR2 is SVGEGT. CDR3 nucleotides: TGTGCCAGCAGATGGACTAGCGGCAAAAACATTCAGTACTTC. Protein: CASRWTSGKNIQYF.

This clonotype is labeled large (0.1 to 1%). This sequence joins TRBV5-6 and TRBJ2-2; the match to TRBD1 covers 8 bases. Trimming removed 0 bases from V and 3 bases from J; junction bases left unmatched: 1. CDR3 length: 15 amino acids. CDR1 and CDR2 from the germline V gene are SGHDT and YYEEEE. The CDR3 DNA reads as TGTGCCAGCAGCTTGGTACAGGGGGACACCGGGGAGCTGTTTTTT. Residues: CASSLVQGDTGELFF.

This clonotype rates as large. The chain uses TRBV4-1 and TRBJ2-5; 8 bases map to TRBD1. Germline-derived CDR1 and CDR2 are MGHRA and YSYEKL. The CDR3 contains 17 residues. V gave up 1 base and J gave up 2 bases; unmatched junction bases: 9. The CDR3 DNA is TGCGCCAGCAGCCAAGCCGGGACAGGCATTTTTCAAGAGACCCAGTACTTC. The encoded protein is CASSQAGTGIFQETQYF.

In the case of this clonotype: It may be a read error: a sequence one base away is much more abundant. Lacking the conserved final phenylalanine or tryptophan, this CDR3 likely reflects a read error. The chain couples TRBV19 to TRBJ1-1; tentatively, D is TRBD1 (5 bases). In germline, CDR1 is LNHDA, CDR2 SQIVND (reference sequence). This CDR3 is 13 amino acids long. Trimming took off 5 bases at V and 11 bases at J, with 18 bases between the two ends. CDR3: CASSYPWGLGAFS. CDR3 nucleotides: TGTGCCAGTAGTTATCCGTGGGGCTTGGGTGCTTTCTCT.

By share, this clonotype ranks as medium-sized. V is TRBV6-1 and J is TRBJ1-5; D is unresolved. Germline V gene data show CDR1 as MNHNS and CDR2 as SASEGT. Deletions cut 3 bases from V and 12 bases from J, with 12 bases between. The length of the CDR3 is 12 residues. The CDR3 DNA follows: TGTGCCAGCAGTGACCCCTCGGCCCGCCAGCATTTT. Protein: CASSDPSARQHF.

Judged by abundance, this clonotype is medium-sized. This rearrangement joins TRBV11-2 to TRBJ1-1; maybe TRBD1 (6 bases). Germline CDR1 SGHAT, CDR2 FQNNGV. The V and J ends lost 1 base and 3 bases respectively, with 9 bases between them. The CDR3 loop spans 14 amino acids. CDR3 in amino acids: CASSLVQGDTEAFF. In DNA, the CDR3 is TGTGCCAGCAGCTTAGTACAGGGCGACACTGAAGCTTTCTTT.

Within the sample, this clonotype is medium-sized (0.01 to 0.1%). The genes are TRBV2 and TRBJ2-7; D not resolved. This CDR3 has 10 amino acids. V was trimmed by 6 bases and J by 0 bases, leaving 0 bases between them. Per germline, CDR1 SNHLY and CDR2 FYNNEI. The CDR3: CASSSYEQYF. The CDR3 DNA is TGTGCCAGCAGCTCCTACGAGCAGTACTTC.

By share of the sample, this clonotype is medium-sized. The chain links TRBV27 to TRBJ2-1, with D unresolved. V was shortened by 11 bases and J by 4 bases, with 9 bases between the two germline ends. The CDR3 consists of 11 residues. Germline lookup yields CDR1 MNHEY and CDR2 SMNVEV (reference sequence). The CDR3 DNA follows: TGTGCCGTAAGGGCGTACAATGAGCAGTTCTTC. Protein: CAVRAYNEQFF.